This T cell receptor beta chain was sequenced for a study of T cells in pancreatic ductal adenocarcinoma. The study, taken as a whole, reports: Tumor-versus-blood clonality comparisons may be biased toward lower tumor diversity. No significant tumor-blood clonality difference; means were about 0.12 and 0.07. Tumor samples had fewer productive templates and approximately 8-fold fewer unique clonotypes than blood.

The CDR3 runs 13 residues. Germline assignment: CDR1 SQVTM and CDR2 ANQGSEA. V was trimmed by 5 bases and J by 1 base, leaving 8 bases between them. Concerning this clone: What it recognizes is unknown.

Generated by immunoSEQ multiplex PCR, the TCRdb table keeps only in-frame clones and is missing some. The table includes 30,000 or so clones, approximately 94% detected once. No neoadjuvant therapy was given to the selected pancreatic ductal adenocarcinoma patients before their surgery. Sequenced material: PBMCs. The chain has TRBV29-1 and TRBJ2-2; D remains ambiguous. The receptor was derived from a human donor with pancreatic ductal adenocarcinoma. CDR3 bases: TGCAGCGTTAAGACCCTGAACACCGGGGAGCTGTTTTTT. This encodes CSVKTLNTGELFF.